This T cell receptor beta chain came from a study of molecular identifiers for immune sequencing clone quantification. This CDR3 has 16 amino acids. Germline V gene lookup returns CDR1 SEHNR and CDR2 FQNEAQ (reference sequence). V lost 5 bases, J lost 3 bases, and 9 bases stayed unmatched. TCRdb re-derived calls from the PCR reads in MiXCR, one entry per CDR3 protein. The repertoire holds 300,000 to 400,000 distinct CDR3 sequences, with roughly 24% as singletons. V gene TRBV7-9 combines with J gene TRBJ2-2, with 7 bases that match TRBD2. The sequence derives from a human donor in good health. Some libraries in this study had Jurkat cell RNA spiked in. The sequencing sample was made of naive CD8+ T cells from blood, with Jurkat cell RNA spiked in. Subset: FACS-sorted CD8+CD4-CCR7+CD45RA+ naive T cells. CDR3 nucleotides: TGTGCCAGCAGCCTCCCCCTAGCGGTGGACACCGGGGAGCTGTTTTTT. This translates into CASSLPLAVDTGELFF.